One sample yielded the 17 T cell receptor beta chains listed below, sequenced in a study of OX40 agonist ivuxolimab in advanced cancers. Here immunoSEQ multiplex PCR was the method, and the copy in TCRdb shows in-frame clones only, minus some. This table has tens of thousands of clones, 80% to 90% appearing once. The specimen comprised CD4+ or CD8+ T cells sorted from blood, sampled in a trial of the OX40 agonist ivuxolimab. These receptors originate from an adult with an advanced solid tumor such as melanoma, head and neck, liver or kidney cancer.

The chain employs TRBV11-2 and TRBJ2-7; maybe TRBD2 (5 bases). The CDR3 length is 13 residues. The ends were cut back, 6 bases at V and 7 bases at J, with 16 bases in the middle. Germline V gene data show CDR1 as SGHAT and CDR2 as FQNNGV. CDR3 bases: TGTGCCAGCAGACAGCCTCCTTCGGGAGAGCAGTACTTC. It specifies CASRQPPSGEQYF.

The V gene is TRBV19, the J gene TRBJ1-1; D unresolved. Germline values: CDR1 LNHDA, CDR2 SQIVND (reference sequence). V dropped 7 bases and J dropped 1 base, with 10 bases sitting between them. The length of the CDR3 is 13 residues. As DNA, the CDR3 is TGTGCCAGTACATGGGCCTCGAACACTGAAGCTTTCTTT. Translated, it gives CASTWASNTEAFF.

V gene TRBV18 combines with J gene TRBJ1-2; 7 bases match TRBD1. The germline V gene has CDR1 KGHSH and CDR2 LQKENI. The CDR3 totals 14 residues. Germline trimming cut 5 bases from V and 0 bases from J; bases unmatched to any gene: 3. In nucleotides, the CDR3 is TGTGCCAGCTCAGGGACAGTTTCTAACTATGGCTACACCTTC. Its protein is CASSGTVSNYGYTF.

In DNA, the CDR3 is TGCGCCAGCAGCTTGGGGGACGGGCTCTACAATGAGCAGTTCTTC. Encoded protein: CASSLGDGLYNEQFF. The chain combines TRBV5-1 with TRBJ2-1, with D perhaps being TRBD1 or TRBD2 (5 bases each). V gave up 0 bases and J gave up 3 bases, with 10 bases separating them. The CDR3 sequence is 15 residues long. Germline V gene sequence: CDR1 SGHRS, CDR2 YFSETQ.

The V and J genes are TRBV5-4 and TRBJ2-7; D may correspond to TRBD1 or TRBD2 (6 bases each). Trimming left V 6 bases short and J 1 base short, with 17 bases between. CDR1 is SGHNT, CDR2 YYREEE, per germline (reference sequence). CDR3 length: 15 amino acids. The CDR3 is CASKTGAGGSYEQYF. The CDR3 DNA sequence: TGTGCCAGCAAAACGGGGGCCGGGGGTTCCTACGAGCAGTACTTC.

The CDR3 is CASSYATGPGNTIYF. CDR3 bases: TGTGCCAGCAGTTACGCAACAGGGCCTGGAAACACCATATATTTT. This chain uses TRBV6-5 with TRBJ1-3; the D gene is possibly TRBD1 (6 bases). The germline gives CDR1 MNHEY, CDR2 SVGAGI. This CDR3 region has 15 residues. The ends were cut back, 2 bases at V and 2 bases at J, with 10 bases in the middle.

The chain couples TRBV7-2 to TRBJ2-7, with D unresolved. Germline lookup yields CDR1 SGHTA and CDR2 FQGNSA. Between the trimmed V and J ends, which lost 2 bases and 1 base, there was a span of 6 bases. CDR3 length equals 13 residues. The CDR3 nucleotides are TGTGCCAGCAGCTTAAAAAGATCCTACGAGCAGTACTTC. It translates to CASSLKRSYEQYF.

V is TRBV7-8 and J is TRBJ1-4, with D possibly matching TRBD1 (5 bases). The CDR3 covers 15 residues. Germline assignment: CDR1 SGHVS and CDR2 FQNEAQ. V dropped 5 bases and J dropped 4 bases, with 14 bases sitting between them. CDR3: CASSPRGRINEKLFF. CDR3 DNA: TGTGCCAGCAGCCCCCGGGGCAGGATTAATGAAAAACTGTTTTTT.

V and J are TRBV4-1 and TRBJ2-3; D is perhaps TRBD1 (6 bases). The CDR3 consists of 20 residues. V dropped 0 bases and J dropped 2 bases, with 24 bases sitting between them. Germline V gives CDR1 MGHRA, CDR2 YSYEKL. DNA of the CDR3: TGCGCCAGCAGCCAAGATCGGTTGGGGGCGGGCGCATTTTACACAGATACGCAGTATTTT. Protein product: CASSQDRLGAGAFYTDTQYF.

The chain employs TRBV7-2 and TRBJ1-2; weak D call: TRBD1 (5 bases). The germline CDR1 and CDR2 sequences are SGHTA and FQGNSA. This CDR3 has 14 residues. V was clipped by 1 base and J by 3 bases, with 9 bases between them. CDR3 amino acids: CASSLVARDYGYTF. CDR3 in DNA: TGTGCCAGCAGCTTAGTTGCCAGGGACTATGGCTACACCTTC.

The V gene is TRBV14, the J gene TRBJ2-7, with D perhaps being TRBD1 or TRBD2 (5 bases each). Germline assignment: CDR1 SGHDN and CDR2 FVKESK. The germline V and J ends were trimmed by 0 bases and 3 bases, with 18 bases remaining between them. The CDR3 runs to 17 residues. The CDR3 nucleotides are TGTGCCAGCAGCCAAGAAGAGGGGTCACCCCTTGGCTACGAGCAGTACTTC. Encoded protein: CASSQEEGSPLGYEQYF.

The rearrangement joins TRBV10-3 to TRBJ1-2; 8 bases match TRBD1. Germline trimming cut 8 bases from V and 4 bases from J; bases unmatched to any gene: 9. Germline V CDR1 and CDR2: ENHRY, SYGVKD. The CDR3 runs to 14 residues. The CDR3 nucleotides are TGTGCCATCGGGGCCTCAGGGGGCGGCTATGGCTACACCTTC. It is translated as CAIGASGGGYGYTF.

Notes on this clone: This sample includes further DNA sequences coding for the same CDR3. The chain employs TRBV5-1 and TRBJ1-1, with D unresolved. The CDR3 is made up of 14 amino acids. Looked up from germline, CDR1 is SGHRS and CDR2 is YFSETQ. Trimming took off 3 bases at V and 0 bases at J, with 9 bases between the two ends. The CDR3 sequence is CASSSDNMNTEAFF. The CDR3 DNA is TGCGCCAGCAGCTCCGACAACATGAACACTGAAGCTTTCTTT.

The V call is TRBV5-1, the J call TRBJ2-1, with D perhaps matching TRBD1 (6 bases). This CDR3 spans 15 amino acids. Germline lookup yields CDR1 SGHRS and CDR2 YFSETQ. Trimming shortened V by 4 bases and J by 6 bases, and 17 bases separated the two germline ends. CDR3: CASSQNAGVGNEQFF. In DNA, the CDR3 is TGCGCCAGCAGCCAGAACGCAGGGGTGGGCAATGAGCAGTTCTTC. Supplemented by reference TRBV5-1 and TRBJ2-1, the full variable domain reads KAGVTQTPRYLIKTRGQQVTLSCSPISGHRSVSWYQQTPGQGLQFLFEYFSETQRNKGNFPGRFSGRQFSNSRSEMNVSTLELGDSALYLCASSQNAGVGNEQFFGPGTRLTVL.

This clone appeared a few times. The gene calls are TRBV6-1 and TRBJ1-5; possible D gene TRBD1, 6 bases. The CDR3 covers 15 residues. CDR1 is MNHNS, CDR2 SASEGT, per germline. V was cut by 6 bases and J by 3 bases, with 15 bases left in between. The CDR3 reads CASSRRDNTNQPQHF. For the CDR3, the DNA is TGTGCCAGCAGCCGTCGGGACAACACCAATCAGCCCCAGCATTTT.

The chain carries TRBV6-1 and TRBJ1-2, with 10 bases aligning to TRBD1. The V and J ends lost 3 bases and 4 bases, in that order; junction bases with no gene match: 5. This CDR3 comprises 15 residues. Germline loops: CDR1 MNHNS, CDR2 SASEGT. The CDR3 loop is CASSDRTGGLYGYTF. CDR3 DNA sequence: TGTGCCAGCAGTGACCGGACAGGGGGACTCTATGGCTACACCTTC.

On this clone: This specimen includes other DNA sequences encoding the same CDR3. V is TRBV9 and J is TRBJ2-1, with a weak D call TRBD2 (6 bases). This CDR3 contains 15 residues. Trimming took off 0 bases at V and 1 base at J, with 8 bases between the two ends. The germline gives CDR1 SGDLS, CDR2 YYNGEE. The CDR3 DNA follows: TGTGCCAGCAGCGTAGCTGGGGGGTCCTACAATGAGCAGTTCTTC. Translated: CASSVAGGSYNEQFF.